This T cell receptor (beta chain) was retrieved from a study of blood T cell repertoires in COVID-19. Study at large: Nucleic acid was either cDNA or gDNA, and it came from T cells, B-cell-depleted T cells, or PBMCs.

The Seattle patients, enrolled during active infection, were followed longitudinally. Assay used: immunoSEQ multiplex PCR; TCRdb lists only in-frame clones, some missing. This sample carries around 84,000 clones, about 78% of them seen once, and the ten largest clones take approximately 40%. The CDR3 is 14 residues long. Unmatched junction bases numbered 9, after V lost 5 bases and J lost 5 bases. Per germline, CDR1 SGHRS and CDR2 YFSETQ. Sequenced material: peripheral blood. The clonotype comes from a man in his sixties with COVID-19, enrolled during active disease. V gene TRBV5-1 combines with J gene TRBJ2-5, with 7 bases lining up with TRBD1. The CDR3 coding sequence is TGCGCCAGCAGGGAAAGGACAGGCACCGAGACCCAGTACTTC. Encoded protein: CASRERTGTETQYF. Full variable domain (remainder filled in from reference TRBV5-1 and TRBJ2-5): KAGVTQTPRYLIKTRGQQVTLSCSPISGHRSVSWYQQTPGQGLQFLFEYFSETQRNKGNFPGRFSGRQFSNSRSEMNVSTLELGDSALYLCASRERTGTETQYFGPGTRLLVL.